What follows describes a single T cell receptor (beta chain). The antigen this receptor binds is unknown. Base qualities were left out, and no much larger clone turns up one base away. In the germline V gene, CDR1 corresponds to MNHEY and CDR2 to SVGEGT. From the cysteine up to the phenylalanine, the CDR3 has a length of 16 residues. Only the CDR3 DNA stays, 48 bases, in frame from base 1. From V the trimming removes 2 bases and from J it removes 4 bases, while the gene matches leave 3 bases of the junction unaccounted for. Ficoll-Paque density gradient centrifugation was the method used to isolate PBMCs. This sample stems from a study of T-cell memory formation after mild COVID-19 (dated by TCRdb to about 2021). Background on the whole study: Most TCR sequence clusters were specific to one of the two donors. In a couple of donors, T-cell clones that expanded and contracted after mild COVID-19 were tracked by sequencing TCRalpha and TCRbeta repertoires over time. Two young, previously healthy adult volunteers, one female and one male, were included in the cohort.

What the work shows at the level of the full study, not this receptor alone: Only a couple of mild cases were covered in the study, and larger cohorts including severe cases with pre-infection samples were considered necessary. Contracting CD4+ clones were located mainly in the CM and EM memory subsets, whereas CD8+ clones were found to be enriched in EMRA. From day 15 to 85, contracting clones showed balanced CD4/CD8 phenotypes, whereas a second wave of clones that expanded from day 15 to 37 leaned towards CD4+. Some responding clones were found in pre-infection memory, which suggests that pre-existing cross-reactive memory T cells took part in the SARS-CoV-2 response. Whether the second-wave clones peaking on day 37 were SARS-CoV-2 specific was not confirmed.

The sequencer listed for this sample is Illumina NovaSeq 6000. cDNA libraries for TCRalpha and TCRbeta were prepared by 5'RACE using constant-segment primers, with sample barcodes and unique molecular identifiers added. RNA was extracted from every sample with Trizol reagent. Libraries were amplified in two PCR steps, with a second sample barcode and Illumina TruSeq adapters added in the second step. Sequencing of the libraries was done on an Illumina NovaSeq, producing 2 x 150 bp paired-end reads. Regarding the original processing steps: The reads were demultiplexed and collapsed into UMI-guided consensus sequences using migec v1.2.7. With mixcr v2.1.11, UMI consensuses were aligned to TRA and TRB V and J templates and assembled into clonotypes. A clonotype was counted as expanded or contracted only when both edgeR and NoisET called the clonotype significant, with the noise models trained on biological replicates. For edgeR calls, the thresholds were a false discovery rate-adjusted p below 0.01 and a log2 fold-change of 1. As an exploratory analysis of dynamics, max-normalized trajectories of the 1000 most abundant clonotypes were examined with PCA combined with hierarchical clustering. The CD4 or CD8 phenotype of responding clones was assigned using the separately sequenced CD4+ and CD8+ repertoires. TCRdb cleaned the public reads at Q25 with fastp, built clones with MiXCR and kept in-frame beta chains. Rows with one shared CDR3 protein collapse into an entry with the most common genes and DNA. In this record, the V and J calls reflect TCRdb's handling and not the investigators' own analysis. The sample records about 200,000 distinct CDR3 sequences, around 9.1% of which are singletons. 3.5% to 4% of the sample comes from the top ten.

The sequence came from a man younger than 35 who had mild COVID-19 (a few samples of this study predate the infection). The sample titles of this study are shuffled in the database, so cell type and time point are left out; the donor was told from shared clones. The specimen was PBMCs or a T cell subset sorted from them (not recorded which). The sequence links TRBV6-2 or TRBV6-3 to TRBJ2-2; a stretch of 11 junction bases matches TRBD2. The CDR3 reads CASSYVLAGGTGELFF. DNA sequence: TGTGCCAGCAGTTACGTGCTAGCGGGAGGCACCGGGGAGCTGTTTTTT.